The present T cell receptor beta chain was sequenced within a study of T-cell reconstitution after alpha-beta-depleted transplantation in children. The CDR3 length is 14 residues. Library preparation (for TCRbeta) was performed with unique molecular identifiers. MiXCR, applied by TCRdb to the PCR reads, yields one record per CDR3 protein. The table shows hundreds of thousands of distinct CDR3 sequences, with roughly 18% occurring only once. This clonotype showed up just a few times. This sequence joins TRBV21-1 and TRBJ2-5. TRBV21-1 is shown as a pseudogene. This sequence was found in a human donor who donated a stem cell graft to a child with acute lymphoblastic leukemia. Sequencing used PBMCs from the stem cell graft donor, obtained from the stem cell graft. CDR3 loop: CASSKAHHQETQYF. The CDR3, as DNA: TGTGCCAGCAGCAAAGCGCACCACCAAGAGACCCAGTACTTC.